This T cell receptor beta chain was profiled in a study of beta chain features in type 1 diabetes. Study background: Patients did not differ from healthy donors in age, gender or cell yield. Study-level points and caveats: Moderate yet significant TCRB CDR3 shortening was seen in Type 1 diabetes patients in all four CD4+ subsets.

This clone was counted ten times or more. What it binds is not known. Expressed TCRB transcripts were sequenced, since all the RNA that had been isolated was reverse transcribed. Some clones are missing from TCRdb's copy, which holds only in-frame ones; the method was immunoSEQ multiplex PCR. This sample has 300,000 to 400,000 clones, with 8.5% to 10% found just once. With 7 bases removed from V and 6 bases from J, the gap between germline ends came to 18 bases. Germline CDR1 and CDR2: MNHEY and SMNVEV (reference sequence). The CDR3 spans 15 residues. Input material: central memory CD4+ T cells from blood. The origin of this receptor is a man younger than 40 with type 1 diabetes. This rearrangement joins TRBV27 to TRBJ2-2; D may match TRBD1 or TRBD2 (5 bases each). The CDR3 loop is CASTQWGLGAGELFF. CDR3 in DNA: TGTGCCAGCACCCAATGGGGGTTAGGCGCCGGGGAGCTGTTTTTT.